These T cell receptor beta chains were read from a single sample in a study of cytomegalovirus exposure and HLA in healthy donors. Here immunoSEQ multiplex PCR was the method, and the copy in TCRdb shows in-frame clones only, minus some. The sample holds some 80,000 clones; approximately 96% are singletons and the top ten take approximately 1.2%. Sequencing was carried out using PBMCs. The receptor source for this set is a woman younger than 35 in good health and CMV-seronegative. The CDR3 runs from the conserved cysteine through the conserved F or W. The D gene is left open where the match is weak. For some rows the clone size is stated as once, few or many, or as a class when expanded; others skip it.

v_gene: TRBV18; d_gene: NA; j_gene: TRBJ2-1; abundance: NA; CDR3nt: TGTGCCAGCTCACGACTGGGACAAGACAATGAGCAGTTCTTC; CDR3aa: CASSRLGQDNEQFF
v_gene: TRBV7-9; d_gene: TRBD1; j_gene: TRBJ2-5; abundance: NA; CDR3nt: TGTGCCAGCAGCCCTCGGGACAGGAGGTTGGGAGAGACCCAGTACTTC; CDR3aa: CASSPRDRRLGETQYF
v_gene: TRBV23-1; d_gene: NA; j_gene: TRBJ2-1; abundance: NA; CDR3nt: TGCGCCAGCAGTCAATCGCGGCGGGGCAGCTCCTACAATGAGCAGTTCTTC; CDR3aa: CASSQSRRGSSYNEQFF
v_gene: TRBV13; d_gene: NA; j_gene: TRBJ2-7; abundance: NA; CDR3nt: TGTGCCAGCAGCTTAGGACCTCCACTTTCCTACGAGCAGTACTTC; CDR3aa: CASSLGPPLSYEQYF
v_gene: TRBV6-5; d_gene: TRBD1; j_gene: TRBJ2-7; abundance: NA; CDR3nt: TGTGCCAGCAGCCGGGACAGACGGGAGCAGTACTTC; CDR3aa: CASSRDRREQYF
v_gene: TRBV28; d_gene: NA; j_gene: TRBJ2-1; abundance: NA; CDR3nt: TGTGCCAGCAGTTTCGGACCAGGCGGGCGACCGAGCAATGAGCAGTTCTTC; CDR3aa: CASSFGPGGRPSNEQFF
v_gene: TRBV28; d_gene: NA; j_gene: TRBJ1-5; abundance: NA; CDR3nt: TGTGCCAGCAGTTTAGGGGGCTTTCAGCCCCAGCATTTT; CDR3aa: CASSLGGFQPQHF
v_gene: TRBV6-6; d_gene: NA; j_gene: TRBJ2-5; abundance: once; CDR3nt: TGTGCCAGCAGTTACCCCGCTGGGAGCGGAGAGACCCAGTACTTC; CDR3aa: CASSYPAGSGETQYF
v_gene: TRBV14; d_gene: NA; j_gene: TRBJ2-5; abundance: NA; CDR3nt: TGTGCCAGCAGCCAAGTGGGGCGGTACCCGTACTTC; CDR3aa: CASSQVGRYPYF
v_gene: TRBV10-3; d_gene: TRBD2; j_gene: TRBJ2-7; abundance: NA; CDR3nt: TGTGCCATCAGTCCCGGGGCGGGAGTCCGCTACGAGCAGTACTTC; CDR3aa: CAISPGAGVRYEQYF
v_gene: TRBV15; d_gene: NA; j_gene: TRBJ2-1; abundance: NA; CDR3nt: TGTGCCACCAGCAGACCCCCCGTAGGCGGCAATGAGCAGTTCTTC; CDR3aa: CATSRPPVGGNEQFF
v_gene: TRBV2; d_gene: TRBD2; j_gene: TRBJ2-4; abundance: once; CDR3nt: TGTGCCAGCAGTGAGAGCATTCCGACTAGCGGGAGGTTGGACATTCAGTACTTC; CDR3aa: CASSESIPTSGRLDIQYF
v_gene: TRBV6-1; d_gene: TRBD1; j_gene: TRBJ2-3; abundance: NA; CDR3nt: TGTGCCAGCAGTGAGGACAGGGACTCAGATACGCAGTATTTT; CDR3aa: CASSEDRDSDTQYF
v_gene: TRBV9; d_gene: NA; j_gene: TRBJ2-7; abundance: NA; CDR3nt: TGTGCCAGCAGCGTAGGAGGAGGGTCCCCTGCCTACGAGCAGTACTTC; CDR3aa: CASSVGGGSPAYEQYF
v_gene: TRBV19; d_gene: NA; j_gene: TRBJ2-3; abundance: NA; CDR3nt: TGTGCCAGTACTCGGGGGAGCACAGATACGCAGTATTTT; CDR3aa: CASTRGSTDTQYF
v_gene: TRBV2; d_gene: TRBD2; j_gene: TRBJ2-7; abundance: NA; CDR3nt: TGTGCCAGCAACCTAGCGGGAGAGGCCTACGAGCAGTACTTC; CDR3aa: CASNLAGEAYEQYF